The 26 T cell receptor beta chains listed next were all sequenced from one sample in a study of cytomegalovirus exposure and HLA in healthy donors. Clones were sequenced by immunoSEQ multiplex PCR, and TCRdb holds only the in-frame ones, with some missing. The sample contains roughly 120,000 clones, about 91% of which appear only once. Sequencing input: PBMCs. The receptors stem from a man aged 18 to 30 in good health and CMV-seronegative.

In DNA, the CDR3 is TGTGCCAGCAGTCGGGCCGGGGAGCTGTTTTTT. Translation gives CASSRAGELFF. The chain couples TRBV6-5 to TRBJ2-2; no reliable D call. The germline gives CDR1 MNHEY, CDR2 SVGAGI. V lost 5 bases, J lost 6 bases, and 4 bases lay in between. The CDR3 covers 11 residues.

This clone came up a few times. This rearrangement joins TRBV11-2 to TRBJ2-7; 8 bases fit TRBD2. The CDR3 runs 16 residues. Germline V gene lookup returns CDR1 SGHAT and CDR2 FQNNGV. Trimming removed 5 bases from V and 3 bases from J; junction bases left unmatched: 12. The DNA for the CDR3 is TGTGCCAGCAGCGATCCGGGACTAGAAAAGAGCTACGAGCAGTACTTC. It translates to CASSDPGLEKSYEQYF.

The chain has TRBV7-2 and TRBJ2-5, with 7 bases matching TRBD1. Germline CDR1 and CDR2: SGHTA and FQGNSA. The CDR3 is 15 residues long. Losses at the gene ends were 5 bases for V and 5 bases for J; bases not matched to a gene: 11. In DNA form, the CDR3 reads TGTGCCAGCAGCGCCCAGACAGGGAATAGGGAGACCCAGTACTTC. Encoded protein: CASSAQTGNRETQYF.

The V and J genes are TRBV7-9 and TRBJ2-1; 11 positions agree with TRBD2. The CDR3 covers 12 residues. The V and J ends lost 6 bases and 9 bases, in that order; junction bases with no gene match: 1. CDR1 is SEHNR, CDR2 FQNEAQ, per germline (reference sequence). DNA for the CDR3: TGTGCCAGCAGTACTAGCGGGGGTGAGCAGTTCTTC. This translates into CASSTSGGEQFF.

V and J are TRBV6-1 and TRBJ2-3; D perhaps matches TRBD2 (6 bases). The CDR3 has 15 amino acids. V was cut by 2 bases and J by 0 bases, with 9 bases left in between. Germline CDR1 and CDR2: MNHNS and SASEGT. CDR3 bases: TGTGCCAGCAGTGAACTAGCGTCTAGCACAGATACGCAGTATTTT. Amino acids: CASSELASSTDTQYF.

CDR3 loop: CASSLEVRRGTEAFF. The CDR3 DNA sequence: TGCGCCAGCAGCTTGGAAGTTCGGAGAGGCACTGAAGCTTTCTTT. The J gene is TRBJ1-1, the V gene TRBV5-1; no definite D call. The CDR3 runs 15 residues. The ends were cut back, 0 bases at V and 4 bases at J, with 13 bases in the middle. Germline V gene sequence: CDR1 SGHRS, CDR2 YFSETQ.

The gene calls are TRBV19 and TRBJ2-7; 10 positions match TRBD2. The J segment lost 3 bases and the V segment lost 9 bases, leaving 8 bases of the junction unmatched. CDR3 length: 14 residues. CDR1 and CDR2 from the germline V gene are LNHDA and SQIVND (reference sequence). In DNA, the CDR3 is TGTGCCAGCTCCGCCGCTAGCGGGAGCTACGAGCAGTACTTC. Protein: CASSAASGSYEQYF.

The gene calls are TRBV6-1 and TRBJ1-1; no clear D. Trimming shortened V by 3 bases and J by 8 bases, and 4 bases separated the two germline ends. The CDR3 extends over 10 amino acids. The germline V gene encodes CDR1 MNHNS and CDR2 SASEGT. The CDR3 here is CASSDQEAFF. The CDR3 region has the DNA TGTGCCAGCAGTGACCAGGAAGCTTTCTTT.

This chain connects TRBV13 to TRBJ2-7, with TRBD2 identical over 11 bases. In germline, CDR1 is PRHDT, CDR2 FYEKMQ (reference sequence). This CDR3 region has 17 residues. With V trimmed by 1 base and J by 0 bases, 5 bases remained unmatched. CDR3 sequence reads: CASSLAGLAESSYEQYF. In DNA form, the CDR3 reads TGTGCCAGCAGCTTAGCGGGACTAGCGGAAAGCTCCTACGAGCAGTACTTC. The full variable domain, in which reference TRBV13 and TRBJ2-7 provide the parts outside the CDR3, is AAGVIQSPRHLIKEKRETATLKCYPIPRHDTVYWYQQGPGQDPQFLISFYEKMQSDKGSIPDRFSAQQFSDYHSELNMSSLELGDSALYFCASSLAGLAESSYEQYFGPGTRLTVT.

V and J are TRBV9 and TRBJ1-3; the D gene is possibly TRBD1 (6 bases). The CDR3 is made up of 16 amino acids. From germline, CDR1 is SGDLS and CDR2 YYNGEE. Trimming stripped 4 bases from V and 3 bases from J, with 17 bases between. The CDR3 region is CASSRLTGPYGNTIYF. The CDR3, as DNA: TGTGCCAGCAGCAGACTAACAGGGCCTTATGGAAACACCATATATTTT.

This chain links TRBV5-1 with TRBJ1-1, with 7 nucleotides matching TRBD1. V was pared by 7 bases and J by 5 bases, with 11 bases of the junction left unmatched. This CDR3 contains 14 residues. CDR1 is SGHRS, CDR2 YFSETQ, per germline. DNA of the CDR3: TGCGCCAGCTCCCTAGAGGGGGCAGCTACTGAAGCTTTCTTT. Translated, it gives CASSLEGAATEAFF. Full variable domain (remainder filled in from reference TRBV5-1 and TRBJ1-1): KAGVTQTPRYLIKTRGQQVTLSCSPISGHRSVSWYQQTPGQGLQFLFEYFSETQRNKGNFPGRFSGRQFSNSRSEMNVSTLELGDSALYLCASSLEGAATEAFFGQGTRLTVV.

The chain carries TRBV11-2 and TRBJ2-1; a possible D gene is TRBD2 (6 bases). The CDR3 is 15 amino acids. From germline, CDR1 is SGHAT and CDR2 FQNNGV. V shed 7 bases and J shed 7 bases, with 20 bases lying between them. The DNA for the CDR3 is TGTGCCAGCACCCCTAAGCGGGTTGTGGCTAATGAGCAGTTCTTC. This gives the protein CASTPKRVVANEQFF.

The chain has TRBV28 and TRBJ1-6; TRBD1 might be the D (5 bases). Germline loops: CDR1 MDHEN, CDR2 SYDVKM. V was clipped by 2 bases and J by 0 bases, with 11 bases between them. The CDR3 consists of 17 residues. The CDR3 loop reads CASSLEGRVSYNSPLHF. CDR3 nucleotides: TGTGCCAGCAGTTTAGAGGGGAGGGTCTCCTATAATTCACCCCTCCACTTT. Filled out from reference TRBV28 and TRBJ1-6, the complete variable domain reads DVKVTQSSRYLVKRTGEKVFLECVQDMDHENMFWYRQDPGLGLRLIYFSYDVKMKEKGDIPEGYSVSREKKERFSLILESASTNQTSMYLCASSLEGRVSYNSPLHFGNGTRLTVT.

DNA for the CDR3: TGTGCCAGTAGTATAAGGCCAGGGGGCCACACTGAAGCTTTCTTT. This codes for CASSIRPGGHTEAFF. The chain recombines TRBV19 with TRBJ1-1; 8 bases align to TRBD1. CDR1 is LNHDA and CDR2 is SQIVND in the germline V gene (reference sequence). This CDR3 is 15 amino acids long. V shed 2 bases and J 3 bases; nucleotides not matched to a gene: 5.

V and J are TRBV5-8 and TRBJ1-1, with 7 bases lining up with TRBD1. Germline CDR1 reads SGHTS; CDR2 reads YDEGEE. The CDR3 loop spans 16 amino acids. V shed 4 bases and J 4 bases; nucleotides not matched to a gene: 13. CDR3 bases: TGTGCCAGCAGCATGGGTTGGGGACAGCGAGTCACTGAAGCTTTCTTT. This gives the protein CASSMGWGQRVTEAFF.

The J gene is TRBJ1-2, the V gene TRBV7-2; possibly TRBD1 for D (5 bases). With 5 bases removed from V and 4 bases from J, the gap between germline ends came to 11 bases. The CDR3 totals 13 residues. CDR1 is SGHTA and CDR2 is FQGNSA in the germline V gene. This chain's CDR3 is CASSLSQGYGYTF. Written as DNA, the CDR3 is TGTGCCAGCAGCCTTTCCCAGGGCTATGGCTACACCTTC.

CDR3 in amino acids: CASSPRAERSTYNEQFF. CDR3 nucleotide sequence: TGTGCCAGCAGCCCCCGGGCCGAGCGGTCGACTTACAATGAGCAGTTCTTC. V gene TRBV11-3 combines with J gene TRBJ2-1, with TRBD2 as a possible D gene (5 bases). V was shortened by 5 bases and J by 4 bases, with 21 bases between the two germline ends. Germline V gives CDR1 SGHNT, CDR2 YENEEA. The length of the CDR3 is 17 residues.

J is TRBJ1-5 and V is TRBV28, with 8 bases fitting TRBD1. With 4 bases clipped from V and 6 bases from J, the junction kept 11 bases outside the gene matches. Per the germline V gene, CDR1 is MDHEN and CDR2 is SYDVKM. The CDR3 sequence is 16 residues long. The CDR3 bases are TGTGCCAGCAGTTACCCAGCAGGGGGCCGGAGTCAGCCCCAGCATTTT. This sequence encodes CASSYPAGGRSQPQHF.

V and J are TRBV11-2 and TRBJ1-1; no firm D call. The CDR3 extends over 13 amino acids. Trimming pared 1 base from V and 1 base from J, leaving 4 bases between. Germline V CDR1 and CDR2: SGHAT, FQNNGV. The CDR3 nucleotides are TGTGCCAGCAGCTTAGCAGGGAACACTGAAGCTTTCTTT. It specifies CASSLAGNTEAFF.

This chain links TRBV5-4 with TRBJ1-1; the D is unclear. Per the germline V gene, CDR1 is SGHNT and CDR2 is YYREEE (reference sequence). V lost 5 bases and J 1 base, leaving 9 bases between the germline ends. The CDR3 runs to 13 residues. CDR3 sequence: CASSSLTNTEAFF. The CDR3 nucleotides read TGTGCCAGCAGTTCACTTACGAACACTGAAGCTTTCTTT.

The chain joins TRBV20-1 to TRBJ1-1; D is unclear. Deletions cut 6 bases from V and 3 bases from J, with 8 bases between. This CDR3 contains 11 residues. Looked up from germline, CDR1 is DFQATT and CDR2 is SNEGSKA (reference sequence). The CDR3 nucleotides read TGCAGTGCGTCGGAGCACACTGAAGCTTTCTTT. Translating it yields CSASEHTEAFF.

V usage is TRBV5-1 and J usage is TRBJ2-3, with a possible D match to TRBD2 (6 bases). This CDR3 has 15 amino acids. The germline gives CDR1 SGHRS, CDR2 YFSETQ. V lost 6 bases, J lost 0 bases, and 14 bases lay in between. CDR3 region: CASKESSGSTDTQYF. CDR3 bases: TGCGCCAGCAAGGAATCAAGCGGGAGCACAGATACGCAGTATTTT. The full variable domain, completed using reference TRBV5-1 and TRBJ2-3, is KAGVTQTPRYLIKTRGQQVTLSCSPISGHRSVSWYQQTPGQGLQFLFEYFSETQRNKGNFPGRFSGRQFSNSRSEMNVSTLELGDSALYLCASKESSGSTDTQYFGPGTRLTVL.

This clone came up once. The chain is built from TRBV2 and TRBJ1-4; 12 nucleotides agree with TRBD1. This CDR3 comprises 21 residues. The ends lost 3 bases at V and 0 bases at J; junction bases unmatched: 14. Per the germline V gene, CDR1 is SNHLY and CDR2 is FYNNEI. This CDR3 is CASSDWWGQGARLTTNEKLFF. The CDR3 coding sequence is TGTGCCAGCAGTGATTGGTGGGGACAGGGGGCCCGCCTAACAACTAATGAAAAACTGTTTTTT.

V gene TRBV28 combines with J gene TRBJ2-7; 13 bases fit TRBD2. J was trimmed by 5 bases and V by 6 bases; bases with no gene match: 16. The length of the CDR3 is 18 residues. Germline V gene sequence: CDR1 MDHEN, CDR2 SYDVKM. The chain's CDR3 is CASSHEELAGGLRNEQYF. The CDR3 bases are TGTGCCAGCAGCCATGAAGAACTAGCGGGAGGGCTTCGAAACGAGCAGTACTTC.

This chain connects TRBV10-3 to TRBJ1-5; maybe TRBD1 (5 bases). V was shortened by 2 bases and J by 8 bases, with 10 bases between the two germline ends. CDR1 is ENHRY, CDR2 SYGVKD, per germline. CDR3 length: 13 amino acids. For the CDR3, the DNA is TGTGCCATCAGTGAGAGGGGTGGGGAGCCCCAGCATTTT. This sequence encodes CAISERGGEPQHF.

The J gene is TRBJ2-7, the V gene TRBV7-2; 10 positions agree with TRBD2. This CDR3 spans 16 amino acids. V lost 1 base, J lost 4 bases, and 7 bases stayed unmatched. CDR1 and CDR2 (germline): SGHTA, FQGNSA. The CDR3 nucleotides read TGTGCCAGCAGCTTAGTTGCTAGCGGGAGAGGTTACGAGCAGTACTTC. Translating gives CASSLVASGRGYEQYF.